In this sample, the clone carrying this T cell receptor (beta chain) turned up a few times. Its antigen is unidentified. The library protocol tagged individual cDNA molecules with unique molecular identifiers. TCRdb reanalysed the 5' RACE reads using MiXCR and keeps one entry per CDR3 protein. The table has roughly 53,000 distinct CDR3 sequences, under 11% seen once. These data are taken from a study of early T cells in non-severe SARS-CoV-2 infection. Study at large: Sequencing used unsorted whole-blood bulk RNA, so chains lack pairing. Study findings and constraints: Anti-spike CD8 responses were favored by VDJdb matching, which missed private and CD4 specificities.

Germline CDR1 reads MNHNY; CDR2 reads SVGAGI (reference sequence). The CDR3 has 16 amino acids. Trimming removed 0 bases from V and 0 bases from J, with 10 bases in between. This TCR was sampled from an adult who was a healthcare worker with PCR-confirmed SARS-CoV-2 infection or an uninfected control (not recorded which). The chain has TRBV6-6 and TRBJ2-3; D remains unclear. The sequenced sample consisted of whole blood. CDR3 in amino acids: CASSYSQTSSTDTQYF. Written as DNA, the CDR3 is TGTGCCAGCAGTTACTCCCAGACCTCTAGCACAGATACGCAGTATTTT.